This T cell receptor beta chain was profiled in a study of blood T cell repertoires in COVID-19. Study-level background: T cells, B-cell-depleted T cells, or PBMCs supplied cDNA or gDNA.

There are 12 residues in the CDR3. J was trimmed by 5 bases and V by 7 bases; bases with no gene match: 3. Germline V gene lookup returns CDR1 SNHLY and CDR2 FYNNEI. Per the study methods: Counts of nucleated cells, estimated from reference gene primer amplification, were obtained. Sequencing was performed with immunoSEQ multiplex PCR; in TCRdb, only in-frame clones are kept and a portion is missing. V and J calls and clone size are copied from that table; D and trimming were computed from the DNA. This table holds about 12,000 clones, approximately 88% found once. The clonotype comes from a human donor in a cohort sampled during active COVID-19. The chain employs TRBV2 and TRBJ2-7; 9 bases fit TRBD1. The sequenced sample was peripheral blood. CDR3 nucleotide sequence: TGTGCCAGCAAGGGACAGGGCGACGAGCAGTACTTC. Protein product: CASKGQGDEQYF. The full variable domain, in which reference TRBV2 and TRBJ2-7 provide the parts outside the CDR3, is EPEVTQTPSHQVTQMGQEVILRCVPISNHLYFYWYRQILGQKVEFLVSFYNNEISEKSEIFDDQFSVERPDGSNFTLKIRSTKLEDSAMYFCASKGQGDEQYFGPGTRLTVT.